This T cell receptor beta chain came from a study of control samples from healthy donors and cancer patients. Libraries were prepared by immunoSEQ multiplex PCR; TCRdb keeps only in-frame clonotypes and omits some of them. The table includes about 130,000 clones, over 80% detected once. CDR3 length: 14 residues. V gave up 5 bases and J gave up 3 bases, with 10 bases separating them. Per the germline V gene, CDR1 is MNHEY and CDR2 is SMNVEV (reference sequence). The sample consisted of PBMCs. The sequence derives from a man aged 80 or over with head and neck cancer. V usage is TRBV27 and J usage is TRBJ1-4; the D is unclear. CDR3 DNA sequence: TGTGCCAGCAGTCCCCGGCTATCTAATGAAAAACTGTTTTTT. It codes for CASSPRLSNEKLFF.